This TCR beta chain was recorded in a study of siplizumab effects on memory and regulatory T cells. Background on the study: The authors ran mixed lymphocyte reactions in pairs, with siplizumab at 1 ug/mL or without drug. Study-level results: Researchers did not confirm the suppressive function of proliferating Tregs from siplizumab cultures. Memory cells seemed less diverse than naive T cells, which seemed major alloresponse contributors.

Regarding this clone: Its target is unknown.

CDR1 and CDR2 from the germline V gene are MDHEN and SYDVKM. This CDR3 has 16 amino acids. Trimming at V came to 4 bases and at J to 6 bases, leaving 12 bases not matched to a gene. Responder and stimulator cells in the mixed lymphocyte reaction were cultured together for less than 7 days at 37°C. The assay was immunoSEQ multiplex PCR, and TCRdb's table has in-frame clones only and misses some. The sample comprises about 20,000 clones, under 50% of which are singletons, and 4% to 6% rests with the top ten. V gene TRBV28 combines with J gene TRBJ2-3; 8 nucleotides match TRBD2. The TCR was taken from a human donor in good health; the cells came from an allogeneic mixed lymphocyte reaction. The sample consisted of CFSE-low (dividing) CD4+ T cells sorted from an allogeneic mixed lymphocyte reaction. This CDR3 reads CASSSLMVAGTDTQYF. CDR3 sequence (DNA): TGTGCCAGCAGTTCCTTGATGGTAGCGGGGACGGATACGCAGTATTTT.